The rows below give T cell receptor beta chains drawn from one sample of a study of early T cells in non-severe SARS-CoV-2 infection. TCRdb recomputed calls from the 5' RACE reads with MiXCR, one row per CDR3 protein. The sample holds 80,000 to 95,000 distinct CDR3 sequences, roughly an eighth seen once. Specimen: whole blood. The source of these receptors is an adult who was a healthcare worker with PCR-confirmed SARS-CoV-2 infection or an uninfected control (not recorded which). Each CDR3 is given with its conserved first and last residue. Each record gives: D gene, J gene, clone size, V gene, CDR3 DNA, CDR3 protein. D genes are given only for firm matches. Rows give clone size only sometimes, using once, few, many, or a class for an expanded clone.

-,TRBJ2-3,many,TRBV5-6,TGTGCCAGCAGCTTTCTGGGCACAGATACGCAGTATTTT,CASSFLGTDTQYF
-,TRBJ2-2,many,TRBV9,TGTGCCAGCAGCGTAGAGGTGAACACCGGGGAGCTGTTTTTT,CASSVEVNTGELFF
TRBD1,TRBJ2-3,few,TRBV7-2,TGTGCCAGCAGCGCCAACAGGGGGACCCCCACAGATACGCAGTATTTT,CASSANRGTPTDTQYF
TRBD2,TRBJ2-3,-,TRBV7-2,TGTGCCAGCAGCGCTCCTCCGACTAGCCGGCGGGATACGCAGTATTTT,CASSAPPTSRRDTQYF
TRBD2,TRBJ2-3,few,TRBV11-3,TGTGCCAGCAGCTTCGGACTAGCGGGGTCCACAGATACGCAGTATTTT,CASSFGLAGSTDTQYF
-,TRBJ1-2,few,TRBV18,TGTGCCAGCTCACCCCAGGACGGAGTACCCTATGGCTACACCTTC,CASSPQDGVPYGYTF
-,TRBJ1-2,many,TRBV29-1,TGCAGCGTCCCCGGGATATCCCGTAAAACGTATGGCTACACCTTC,CSVPGISRKTYGYTF
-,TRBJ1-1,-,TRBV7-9,TGTGCCAGCAGCCCGCCTTGGCAACTGATGACTGAAGCTTTCTTT,CASSPPWQLMTEAFF
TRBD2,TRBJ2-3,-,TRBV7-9,TGTGCCAGCAGCTTACCCCGTGGACTAGCGGAAAACACAGATACGCAGTATTTT,CASSLPRGLAENTDTQYF
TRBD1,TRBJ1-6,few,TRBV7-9,TGTGCCAGCAGCCTGCTGACAGGGATCGTGAATTCACCCCTCCACTTT,CASSLLTGIVNSPLHF
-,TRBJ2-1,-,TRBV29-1,TGCAGCGTTGGGGGGGGCCACAATGAGCAGTTCTTC,CSVGGGHNEQFF
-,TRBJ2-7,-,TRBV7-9,TGTGCCAGCAGCGCCCGGGATTTGTACGAGCAGTACTTC,CASSARDLYEQYF
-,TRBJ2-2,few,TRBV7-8,TGTGCCAGCAGCCGGAGCACAGGGAACACCGGGGAGCTGTTTTTT,CASSRSTGNTGELFF
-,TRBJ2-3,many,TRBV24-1,TGTGCCACCAGTGATCCGGGAACCGGCACAGATACGCAGTATTTT,CATSDPGTGTDTQYF
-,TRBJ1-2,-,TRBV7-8,TGTGCCAGCAGCTTAATGAGACAGGCCCATGGCTACACCTTC,CASSLMRQAHGYTF
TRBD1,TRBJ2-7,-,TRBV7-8,TGTGCCAGCAGCCCTAAGGGACAGAGGTTCTACGAGCAGTACTTC,CASSPKGQRFYEQYF